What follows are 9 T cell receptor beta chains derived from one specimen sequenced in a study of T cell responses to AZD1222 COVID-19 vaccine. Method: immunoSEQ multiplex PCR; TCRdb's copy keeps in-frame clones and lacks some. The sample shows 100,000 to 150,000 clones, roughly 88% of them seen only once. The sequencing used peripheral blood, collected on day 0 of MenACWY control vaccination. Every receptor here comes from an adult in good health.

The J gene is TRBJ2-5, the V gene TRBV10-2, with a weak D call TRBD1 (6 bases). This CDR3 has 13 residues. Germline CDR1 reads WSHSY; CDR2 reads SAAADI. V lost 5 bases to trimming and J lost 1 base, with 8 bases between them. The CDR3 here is CASSRGSQETQYF. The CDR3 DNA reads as TGCGCCAGCAGTAGGGGGTCCCAAGAGACCCAGTACTTC.

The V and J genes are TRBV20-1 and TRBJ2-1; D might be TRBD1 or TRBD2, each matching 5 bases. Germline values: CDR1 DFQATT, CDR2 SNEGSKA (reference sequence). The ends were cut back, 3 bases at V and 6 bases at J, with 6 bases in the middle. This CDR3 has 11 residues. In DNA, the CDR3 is TGCAGTGCTAGGGGGACCAATGAGCAGTTCTTC. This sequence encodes CSARGTNEQFF.

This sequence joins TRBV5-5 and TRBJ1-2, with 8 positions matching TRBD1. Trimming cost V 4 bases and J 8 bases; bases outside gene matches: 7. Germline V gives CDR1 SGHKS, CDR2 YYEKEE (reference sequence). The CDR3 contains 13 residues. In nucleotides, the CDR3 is TGTGCCAGCAGCCCGGACAGGGCTGGAGGCTACACCTTC. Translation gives CASSPDRAGGYTF.

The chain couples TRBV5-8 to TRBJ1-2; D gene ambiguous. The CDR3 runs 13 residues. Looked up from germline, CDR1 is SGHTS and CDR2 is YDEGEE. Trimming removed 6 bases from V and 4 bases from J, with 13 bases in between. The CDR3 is CASNRIALYGYTF. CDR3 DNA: TGTGCCAGCAACCGCATCGCCCTCTATGGCTACACCTTC.

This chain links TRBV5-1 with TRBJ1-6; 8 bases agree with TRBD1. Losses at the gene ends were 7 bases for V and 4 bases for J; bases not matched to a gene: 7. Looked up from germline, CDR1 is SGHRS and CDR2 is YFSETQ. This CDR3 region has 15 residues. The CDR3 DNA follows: TGCGCCAGCCACAGGGGGATGGAATATAATTCACCCCTCCACTTT. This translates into CASHRGMEYNSPLHF.

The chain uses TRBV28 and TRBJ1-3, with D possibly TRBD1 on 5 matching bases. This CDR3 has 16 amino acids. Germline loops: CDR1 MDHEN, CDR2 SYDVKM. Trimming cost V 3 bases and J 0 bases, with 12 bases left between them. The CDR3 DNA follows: TGTGCCAGCAGTTTTGGCGGGACGATCTCTGGAAACACCATATATTTT. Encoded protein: CASSFGGTISGNTIYF.

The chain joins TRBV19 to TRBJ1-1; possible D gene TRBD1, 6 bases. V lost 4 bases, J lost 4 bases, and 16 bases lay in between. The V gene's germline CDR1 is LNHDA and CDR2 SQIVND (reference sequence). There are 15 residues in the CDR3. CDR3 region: CASSRTQGGGTEAFF. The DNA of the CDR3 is TGTGCCAGTAGTAGAACACAGGGCGGGGGCACTGAAGCTTTCTTT.

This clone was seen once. CDR3 sequence: CASSFTVNTEAFF. The CDR3, as DNA: TGCGCCAGCAGCTTTACAGTGAACACTGAAGCTTTCTTT. The chain combines TRBV5-1 with TRBJ1-1; D unresolved. Trimming shortened V by 2 bases and J by 0 bases, and 5 bases separated the two germline ends. Germline-derived CDR1 and CDR2 are SGHRS and YFSETQ. The CDR3 is 13 amino acids.

CDR3 loop: CASRYAGGSYNEQFF. In DNA, the CDR3 is TGTGCCAGCCGGTACGCGGGAGGATCTTACAATGAGCAGTTCTTC. The gene calls are TRBV7-2 and TRBJ2-1, with 8 bases fitting TRBD2. There are 15 residues in the CDR3. V trimming: 8 bases; J trimming: 4 bases; junction bases outside the gene matches: 10. Germline V lookup: CDR1 SGHTA, CDR2 FQGNSA.